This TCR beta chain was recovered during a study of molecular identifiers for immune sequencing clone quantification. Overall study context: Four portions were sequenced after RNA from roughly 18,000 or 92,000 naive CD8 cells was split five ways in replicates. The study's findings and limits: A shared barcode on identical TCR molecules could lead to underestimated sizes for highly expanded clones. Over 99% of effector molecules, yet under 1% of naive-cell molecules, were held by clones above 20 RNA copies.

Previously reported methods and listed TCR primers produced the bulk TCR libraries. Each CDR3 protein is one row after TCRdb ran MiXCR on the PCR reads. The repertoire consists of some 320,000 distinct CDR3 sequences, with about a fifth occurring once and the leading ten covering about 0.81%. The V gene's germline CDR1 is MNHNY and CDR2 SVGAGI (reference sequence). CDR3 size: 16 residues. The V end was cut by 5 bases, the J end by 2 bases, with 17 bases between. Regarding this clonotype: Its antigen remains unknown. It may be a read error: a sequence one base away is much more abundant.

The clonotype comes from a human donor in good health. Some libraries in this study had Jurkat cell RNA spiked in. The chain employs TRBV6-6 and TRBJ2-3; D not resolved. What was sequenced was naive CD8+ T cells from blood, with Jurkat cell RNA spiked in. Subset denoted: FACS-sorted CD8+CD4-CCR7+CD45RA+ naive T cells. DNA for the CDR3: TGTGCCAGCAGTCAATCGCTAGAAAGGCCCACAGATACGCAGTATTTT. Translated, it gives CASSQSLERPTDTQYF.